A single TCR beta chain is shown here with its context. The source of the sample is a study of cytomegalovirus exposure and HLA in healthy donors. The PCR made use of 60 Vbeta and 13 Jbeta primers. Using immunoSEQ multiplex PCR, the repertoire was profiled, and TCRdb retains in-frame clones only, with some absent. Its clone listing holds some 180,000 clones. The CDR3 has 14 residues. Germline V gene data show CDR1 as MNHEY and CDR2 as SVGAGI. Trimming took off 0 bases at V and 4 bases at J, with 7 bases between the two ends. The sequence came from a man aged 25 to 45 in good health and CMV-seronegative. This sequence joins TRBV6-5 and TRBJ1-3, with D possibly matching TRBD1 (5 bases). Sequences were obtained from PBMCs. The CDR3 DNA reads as TGTGCCAGCAGTTACTCGTACAGGGGAAACACCATATATTTT. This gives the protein CASSYSYRGNTIYF.